Within the sample, the clone carrying this T cell receptor (beta chain) is medium-sized. Its antigen is still unknown. This entry belongs to a study of cytomegalovirus exposure and HLA in healthy donors. For the study at large: Ancestry clustering placed 70% to 90% of around 400 genotyped donors in the Caucasian-associated cluster.

PCR amplification relied on 60 Vbeta primers (plus 13 Jbeta primers). Method: immunoSEQ multiplex PCR; TCRdb's copy keeps in-frame clones and lacks some. Counted here are roughly 98,000 clones, under 80% occurring once; the ten biggest clones make up approximately 2%. Broader study findings: Association of a missense DCLRE1C variant with TCR beta V- and J-gene trimming was reported in a later analysis. About 87% or about 30% of the time was how often most TCR beta V segments were productive, according to an earlier analysis.

The V end was cut by 6 bases, the J end by 4 bases, with 16 bases between. This CDR3 region has 15 residues. The germline gives CDR1 MNHNY, CDR2 SVGAGI (reference sequence). Sequenced: PBMCs. The chain carries TRBV6-6 and TRBJ1-3, with D possibly being TRBD1 (6 bases). The sequence came from a man in his forties or fifties in good health and CMV-seronegative. DNA for the CDR3: TGTGCCAGCAGCTCCGCCACGGGGGGCGGAAACACCATATATTTT. This gives the protein CASSSATGGGNTIYF.